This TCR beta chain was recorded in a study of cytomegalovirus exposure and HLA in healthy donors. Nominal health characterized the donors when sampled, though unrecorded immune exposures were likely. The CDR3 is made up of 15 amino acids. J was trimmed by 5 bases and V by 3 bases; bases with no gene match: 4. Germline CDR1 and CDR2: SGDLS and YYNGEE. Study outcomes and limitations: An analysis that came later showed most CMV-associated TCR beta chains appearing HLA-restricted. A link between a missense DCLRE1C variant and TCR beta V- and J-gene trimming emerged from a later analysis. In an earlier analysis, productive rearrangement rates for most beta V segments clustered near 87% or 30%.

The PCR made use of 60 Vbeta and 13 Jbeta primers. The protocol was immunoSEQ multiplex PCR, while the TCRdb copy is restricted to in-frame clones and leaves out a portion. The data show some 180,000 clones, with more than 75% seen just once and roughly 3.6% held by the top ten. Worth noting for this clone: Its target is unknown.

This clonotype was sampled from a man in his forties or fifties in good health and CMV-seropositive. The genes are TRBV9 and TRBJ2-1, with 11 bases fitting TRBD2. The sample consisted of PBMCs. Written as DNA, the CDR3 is TGTGCCAGCAGCGGGCCGGGACTAGCGGACAATGAGCAGTTCTTC. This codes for CASSGPGLADNEQFF.